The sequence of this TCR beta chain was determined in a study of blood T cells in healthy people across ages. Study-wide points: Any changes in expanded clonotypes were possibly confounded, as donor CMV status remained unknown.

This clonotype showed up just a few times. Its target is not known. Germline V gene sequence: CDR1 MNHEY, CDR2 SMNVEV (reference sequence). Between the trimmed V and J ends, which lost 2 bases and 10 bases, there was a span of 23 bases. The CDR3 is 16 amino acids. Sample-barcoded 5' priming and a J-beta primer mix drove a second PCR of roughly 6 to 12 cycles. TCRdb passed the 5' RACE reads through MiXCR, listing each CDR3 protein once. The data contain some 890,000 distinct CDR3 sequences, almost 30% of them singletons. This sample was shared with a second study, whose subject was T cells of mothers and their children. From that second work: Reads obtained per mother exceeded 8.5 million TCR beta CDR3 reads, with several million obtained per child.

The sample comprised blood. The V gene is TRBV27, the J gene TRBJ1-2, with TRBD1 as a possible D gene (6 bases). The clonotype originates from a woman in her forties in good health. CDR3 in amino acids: CASSLETPRQGSHYTF. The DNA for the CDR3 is TGTGCCAGCAGTTTAGAAACCCCTCGCCAGGGGAGTCACTACACCTTC.